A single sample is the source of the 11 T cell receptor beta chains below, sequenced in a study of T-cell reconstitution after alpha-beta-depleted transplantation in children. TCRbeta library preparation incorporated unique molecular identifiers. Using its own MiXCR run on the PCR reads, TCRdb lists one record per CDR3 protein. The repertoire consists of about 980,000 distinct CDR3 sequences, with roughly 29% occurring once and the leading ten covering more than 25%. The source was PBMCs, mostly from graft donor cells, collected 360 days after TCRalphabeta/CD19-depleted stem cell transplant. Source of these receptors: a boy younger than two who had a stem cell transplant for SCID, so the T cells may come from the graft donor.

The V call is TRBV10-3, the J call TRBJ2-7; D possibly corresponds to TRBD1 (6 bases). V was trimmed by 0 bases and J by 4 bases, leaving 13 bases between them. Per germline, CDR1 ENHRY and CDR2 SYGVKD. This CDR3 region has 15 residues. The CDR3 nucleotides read TGTGCCATCAGTGAGTCTTGGGACAACCTATACGAGCAGTACTTC. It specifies CAISESWDNLYEQYF.

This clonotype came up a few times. The DNA of the CDR3 is TGCAGTGCTTCGTTAGGGGGGCCAAATCAGCCCCAGCATTTT. Translation gives CSASLGGPNQPQHF. The chain links TRBV20-1 to TRBJ1-5; D possibly corresponds to TRBD1 (6 bases). The CDR3 length is 14 residues. V was cut by 5 bases and J by 4 bases, with 15 bases left in between. From germline, CDR1 is DFQATT and CDR2 SNEGSKA (reference sequence).

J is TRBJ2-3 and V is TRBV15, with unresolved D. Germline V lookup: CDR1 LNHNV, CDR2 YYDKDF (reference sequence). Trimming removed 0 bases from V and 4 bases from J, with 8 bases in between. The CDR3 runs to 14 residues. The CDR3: CATSRDAPADTQYF. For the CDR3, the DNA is TGTGCCACCAGCAGAGATGCCCCAGCAGATACGCAGTATTTT. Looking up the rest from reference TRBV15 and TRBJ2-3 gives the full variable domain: DAMVIQNPRYQVTQFGKPVTLSCSQTLNHNVMYWYQQKSSQAPKLLFHYYDKDFNNEADTPDNFQSRRPNTSFCFLDIRSPGLGDTAMYLCATSRDAPADTQYFGPGTRLTVL.

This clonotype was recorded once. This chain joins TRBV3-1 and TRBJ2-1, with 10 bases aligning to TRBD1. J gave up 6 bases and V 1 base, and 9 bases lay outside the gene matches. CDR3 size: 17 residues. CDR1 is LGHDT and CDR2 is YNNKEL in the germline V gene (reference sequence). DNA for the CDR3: TGTGCCAGCAGCCAAGTGACCCCGGGACAGGGGCTCAATGAGCAGTTCTTC. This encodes CASSQVTPGQGLNEQFF.

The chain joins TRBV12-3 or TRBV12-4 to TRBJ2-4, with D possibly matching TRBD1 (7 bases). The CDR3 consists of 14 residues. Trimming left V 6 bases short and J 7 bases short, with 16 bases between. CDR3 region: CASRPRGRGNIQYF. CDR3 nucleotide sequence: TGTGCCAGCAGACCAAGGGGGCGGGGTAACATTCAGTACTTC.

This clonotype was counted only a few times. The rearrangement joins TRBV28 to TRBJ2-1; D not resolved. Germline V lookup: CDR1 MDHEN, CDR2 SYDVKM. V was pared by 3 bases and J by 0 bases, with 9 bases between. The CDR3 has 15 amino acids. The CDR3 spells CASSFWDSSYNEQFF. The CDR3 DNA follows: TGTGCCAGCAGTTTCTGGGATAGCTCCTACAATGAGCAGTTCTTC.

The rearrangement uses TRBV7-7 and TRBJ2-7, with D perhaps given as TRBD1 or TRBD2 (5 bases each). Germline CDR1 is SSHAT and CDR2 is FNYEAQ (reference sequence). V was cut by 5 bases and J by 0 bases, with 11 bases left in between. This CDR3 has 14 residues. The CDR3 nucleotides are TGTGCCAGCAGCCCCGGGACCAACTCCTACGAGCAGTACTTC. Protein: CASSPGTNSYEQYF.

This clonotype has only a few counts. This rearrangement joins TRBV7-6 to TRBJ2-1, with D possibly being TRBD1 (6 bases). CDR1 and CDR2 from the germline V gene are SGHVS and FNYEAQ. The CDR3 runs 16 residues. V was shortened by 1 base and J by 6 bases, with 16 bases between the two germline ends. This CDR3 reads CASSLEGGWPPNEQFF. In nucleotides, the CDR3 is TGTGCCAGCAGCTTAGAAGGGGGATGGCCCCCCAATGAGCAGTTCTTC.

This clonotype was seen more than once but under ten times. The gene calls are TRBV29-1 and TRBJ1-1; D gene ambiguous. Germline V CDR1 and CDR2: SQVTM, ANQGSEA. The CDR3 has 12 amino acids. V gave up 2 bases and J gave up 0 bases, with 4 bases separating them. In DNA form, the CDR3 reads TGCAGCGTTGAAAAGATGAACACTGAAGCTTTCTTT. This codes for CSVEKMNTEAFF.

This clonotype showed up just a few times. The CDR3 DNA is TGCGCCAGCAGCCCGGGAATACGAGGAACCTACGAGCAGTACTTC. It encodes CASSPGIRGTYEQYF. V usage is TRBV5-1 and J usage is TRBJ2-7; TRBD2 is a possible D gene (5 bases). In germline, CDR1 is SGHRS, CDR2 YFSETQ. V lost 4 bases and J 2 bases, leaving 16 bases between the germline ends. There are 15 residues in the CDR3.

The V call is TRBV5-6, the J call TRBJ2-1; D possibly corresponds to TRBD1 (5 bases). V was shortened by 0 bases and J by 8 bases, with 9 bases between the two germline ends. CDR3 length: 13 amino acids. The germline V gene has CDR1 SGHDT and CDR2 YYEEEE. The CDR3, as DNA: TGTGCCAGCAGCTTGGTAGGGGTCGATGAGCAGTTCTTC. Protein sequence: CASSLVGVDEQFF.